A selection of T cell receptor beta chains follows, all from one sample in a study of early T cells in non-severe SARS-CoV-2 infection. TCRdb fed the 5' RACE reads into MiXCR, producing one record per CDR3 protein. The data hold 85,000 to 90,000 distinct CDR3 sequences, with about 14% observed a single time. The sequenced material came from whole blood. Every receptor here comes from an adult who was a healthcare worker with PCR-confirmed SARS-CoV-2 infection or an uninfected control (not recorded which). Both conserved end residues are part of each CDR3. D genes are given only for firm matches. Clone size is not always given. Where it is, it says once, few, many or a class for expanded clones.

D gene	clone size	V gene	J gene	CDR3 DNA	CDR3 protein
.	.	TRBV9	TRBJ1-1	TGTGCCAGCAGCGATAACAGAGCTGAAGCTTTCTTT	CASSDNRAEAFF
.	.	TRBV20-1	TRBJ1-1	TGCAGTGCTATATACAGGAACACTGAAGCTTTCTTT	CSAIYRNTEAFF
TRBD2	.	TRBV11-2	TRBJ2-2	TGTGTCAGCAGCTTCCGGGGGGGCCGTAACACCGGGGAGCTGTTTTTT	CVSSFRGGRNTGELFF
.	few	TRBV12-3/TRBV12-4	TRBJ1-1	TGTGCCAGCATCCCGTTCGACAGCCACACTGAAGCTTTCTTT	CASIPFDSHTEAFF
.	few	TRBV5-1	TRBJ2-5	TGCGCCAGCAGCAAGTCCAGGCAAGAGACCCAGTACTTC	CASSKSRQETQYF
.	.	TRBV12-3/TRBV12-4	TRBJ2-5	TGTGCCAGCACCCTGGGGACGTACCAAGAGACCCAGTACTTC	CASTLGTYQETQYF
TRBD2	many	TRBV6-6	TRBJ2-1	TGTGCCAGCAGTCTCCCTACTAGCGGGGGGGACAATGAGCAGTTCTTC	CASSLPTSGGDNEQFF
TRBD1	.	TRBV7-2	TRBJ2-1	TGTGCCAGCAGCCGAACTATCGGGACAGACTACAATGAGCAGTTCTTC	CASSRTIGTDYNEQFF
.	few	TRBV18	TRBJ1-1	TGTGCCAGCTCACCCCCTGTCCCTCGGGACTTCAGGGGAGAAGCTTTCTTT	CASSPPVPRDFRGEAFF
TRBD1	many	TRBV29-1	TRBJ1-5	TGCAGCGTTGGGACAGGGGGACAGCCCCAGCATTTT	CSVGTGGQPQHF
.	.	TRBV29-1	TRBJ2-7	TGCAGCGTTGTCGAAGGACGGAACTACGAGCAGTACTTC	CSVVEGRNYEQYF
.	few	TRBV5-8	TRBJ2-7	TGTGCCAGCAGCTTAGGATCCCGTCTACAATCCGGCTACGAGCAGTACTTC	CASSLGSRLQSGYEQYF
.	few	TRBV6-4	TRBJ2-3	TGTGCCAGCAGTGCGAAGGAAACAGATACGCAGTATTTT	CASSAKETDTQYF
.	.	TRBV3-1	TRBJ1-5	TGTGCCAGCAGCCAACCGGGGGGAGATCAGCCCCAGCATTTT	CASSQPGGDQPQHF
TRBD1	.	TRBV7-9	TRBJ1-2	TGTGCCAGCAGCTTTCATCGACAGGGTCTCTATGGCTACACCTTC	CASSFHRQGLYGYTF